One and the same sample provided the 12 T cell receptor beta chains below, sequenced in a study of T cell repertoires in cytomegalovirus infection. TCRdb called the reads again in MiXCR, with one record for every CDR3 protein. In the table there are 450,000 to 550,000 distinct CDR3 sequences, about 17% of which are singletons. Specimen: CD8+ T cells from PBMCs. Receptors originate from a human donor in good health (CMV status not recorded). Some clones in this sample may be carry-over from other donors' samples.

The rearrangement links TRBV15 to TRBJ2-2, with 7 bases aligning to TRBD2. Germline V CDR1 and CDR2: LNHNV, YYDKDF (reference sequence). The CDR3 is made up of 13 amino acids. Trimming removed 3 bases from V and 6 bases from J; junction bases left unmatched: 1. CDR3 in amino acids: CATSSGLAGELFF. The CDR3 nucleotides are TGTGCCACCAGCAGTGGACTAGCCGGGGAGCTGTTTTTT. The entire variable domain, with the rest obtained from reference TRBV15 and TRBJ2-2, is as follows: DAMVIQNPRYQVTQFGKPVTLSCSQTLNHNVMYWYQQKSSQAPKLLFHYYDKDFNNEADTPDNFQSRRPNTSFCFLDIRSPGLGDTAMYLCATSSGLAGELFFGEGSRLTVL.

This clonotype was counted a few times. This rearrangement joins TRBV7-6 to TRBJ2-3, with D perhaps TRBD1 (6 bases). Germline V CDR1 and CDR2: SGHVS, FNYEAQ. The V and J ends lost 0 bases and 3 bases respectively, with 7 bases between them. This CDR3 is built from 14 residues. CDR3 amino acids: CASSLARGTDTQYF. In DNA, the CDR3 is TGTGCCAGCAGCTTAGCCAGGGGTACAGATACGCAGTATTTT.

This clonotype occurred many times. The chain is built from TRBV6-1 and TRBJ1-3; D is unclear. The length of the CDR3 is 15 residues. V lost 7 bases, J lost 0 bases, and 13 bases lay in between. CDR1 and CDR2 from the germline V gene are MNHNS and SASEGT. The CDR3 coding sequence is TGTGCCAGCAAAACGGTGGGGTTCTCTGGAAACACCATATATTTT. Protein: CASKTVGFSGNTIYF.

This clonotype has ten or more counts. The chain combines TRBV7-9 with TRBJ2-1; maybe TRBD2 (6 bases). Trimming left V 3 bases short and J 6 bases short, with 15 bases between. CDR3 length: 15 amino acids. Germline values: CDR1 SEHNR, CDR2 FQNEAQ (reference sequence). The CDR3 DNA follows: TGTGCCAGCAGCTTCGGCGGGACCGTCGCCAATGAGCAGTTCTTC. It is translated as CASSFGGTVANEQFF.

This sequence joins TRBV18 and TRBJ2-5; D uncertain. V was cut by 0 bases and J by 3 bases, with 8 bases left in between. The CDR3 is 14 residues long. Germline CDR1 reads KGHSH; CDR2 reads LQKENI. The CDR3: CASSPPTVEETQYF. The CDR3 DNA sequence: TGTGCCAGCTCACCACCGACGGTGGAAGAGACCCAGTACTTC.

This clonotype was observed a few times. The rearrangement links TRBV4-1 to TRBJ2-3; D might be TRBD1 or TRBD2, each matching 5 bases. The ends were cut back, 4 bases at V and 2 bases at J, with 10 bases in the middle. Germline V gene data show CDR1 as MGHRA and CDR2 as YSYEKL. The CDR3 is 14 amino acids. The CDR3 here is CASSPGTSTDTQYF. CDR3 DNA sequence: TGCGCCAGCAGCCCCGGGACCTCCACAGATACGCAGTATTTT.

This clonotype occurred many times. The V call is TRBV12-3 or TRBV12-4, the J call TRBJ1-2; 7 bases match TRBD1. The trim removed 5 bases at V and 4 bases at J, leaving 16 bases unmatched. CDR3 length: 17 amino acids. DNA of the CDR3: TGTGCCAGCAGTCCTCCCCTCTTAGACAGGGAGGGCTATGGCTACACCTTC. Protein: CASSPPLLDREGYGYTF.

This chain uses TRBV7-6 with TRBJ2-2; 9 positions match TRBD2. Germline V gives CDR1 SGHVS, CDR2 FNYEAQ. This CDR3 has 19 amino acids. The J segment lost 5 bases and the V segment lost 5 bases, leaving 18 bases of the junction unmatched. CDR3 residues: CASSPPGVAAGGGTGELFF. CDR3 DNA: TGTGCCAGCAGCCCGCCAGGGGTAGCAGCGGGAGGCGGAACCGGGGAGCTGTTTTTT.

Here the CDR3 reads CAISEKAAYNEQFF. The CDR3 coding sequence is TGTGCCATCAGTGAGAAGGCCGCTTACAATGAGCAGTTCTTC. The V call is TRBV10-3, the J call TRBJ2-1; no clear D gene. CDR1 is ENHRY and CDR2 is SYGVKD in the germline V gene. Trimming stripped 2 bases from V and 4 bases from J, with 9 bases between. The CDR3 consists of 14 residues.

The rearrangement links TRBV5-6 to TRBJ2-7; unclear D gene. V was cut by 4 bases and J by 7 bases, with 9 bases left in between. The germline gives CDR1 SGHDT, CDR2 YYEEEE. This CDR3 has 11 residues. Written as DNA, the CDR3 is TGTGCCAGCAGCGTGGCCCGGGAGCAGTACTTC. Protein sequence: CASSVAREQYF.

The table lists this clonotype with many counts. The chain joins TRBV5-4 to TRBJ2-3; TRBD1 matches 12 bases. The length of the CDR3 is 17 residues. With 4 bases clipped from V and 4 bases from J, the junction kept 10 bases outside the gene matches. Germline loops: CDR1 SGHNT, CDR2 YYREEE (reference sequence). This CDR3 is CASSATGTGGLADTQYF. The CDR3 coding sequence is TGTGCCAGCAGCGCAACCGGGACAGGGGGCCTCGCAGATACGCAGTATTTT. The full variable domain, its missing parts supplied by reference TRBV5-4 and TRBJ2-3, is ETGVTQSPTHLIKTRGQQVTLRCSSQSGHNTVSWYQQALGQGPQFIFQYYREEENGRGNFPPRFSGLQFPNYSSELNVNALELDDSALYLCASSATGTGGLADTQYFGPGTRLTVL.

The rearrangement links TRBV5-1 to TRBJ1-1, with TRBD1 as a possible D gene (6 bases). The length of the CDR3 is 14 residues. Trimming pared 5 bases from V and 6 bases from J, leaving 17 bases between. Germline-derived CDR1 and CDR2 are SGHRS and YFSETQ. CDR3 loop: CASRLAGEDPEAFF. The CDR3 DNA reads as TGCGCCAGCAGGTTAGCAGGGGAGGACCCTGAAGCTTTCTTT.